This T cell receptor beta chain was sequenced for a study of blood T cell repertoires in COVID-19. This clone was picked up a small number of times. TCRdb's table, derived via immunoSEQ multiplex PCR, lists solely in-frame clones and lacks some. The sample yields over 35,000 clones, about 85% seen once. Looked up from germline, CDR1 is MNHGY and CDR2 is SVAAGI. The CDR3 runs 18 residues. V was clipped by 7 bases and J by 0 bases; unmatched bases: 14. The sequence was obtained from a human donor in a cohort sampled during active COVID-19. Sequencing used peripheral blood. The chain uses TRBV6-9 and TRBJ2-1; 8 bases map to TRBD2. CDR3 sequence: CASTRGGFPESSYNEQFF. CDR3 coding DNA: TGTGCCAGCACACGGGGGGGGTTCCCCGAGAGCTCCTACAATGAGCAGTTCTTC.